A selection of T cell receptor beta chains follows, all from one sample in a study of response to subunit inactivated influenza vaccine. MiXCR was run by TCRdb on the RT-PCR reads, yielding one entry per CDR3 protein. This repertoire shows more than 200,000 distinct CDR3 sequences, about 12% found once; its top ten account for 7.8%. The starting material was non-naive T cells sorted from PBMCs, obtained 14 to 15 days before vaccination. The receptor source for this set is a man aged 50-59 years who received an inactivated influenza vaccine. Each CDR3 is given with its conserved first and last residue. D genes are given only for firm matches. Size is stated for part of the rows, as once, few or many counts, or as a class when the clone is expanded.

cdr3_nt cdr3_aa j_call clone_size v_call d_call
TGTGCCAGCAGTGAATCGGGGCAGCGAAGCTACGAGCAGTACTTC CASSESGQRSYEQYF TRBJ2-7 NA TRBV25-1 NA
TGTGCCACCAGTGATTTGTCGGGAGGGTCCTACAATGAGCAGTTCTTC CATSDLSGGSYNEQFF TRBJ2-1 many TRBV24-1 TRBD2
TGTGCCAGCACCATCTCAGTTAACATGAACACTGAAGCTTTCTTT CASTISVNMNTEAFF TRBJ1-1 few TRBV28 NA
TGTGCCAGCAGTTTATGGCGCCGGGGGGTCGAGCAGTACTTC CASSLWRRGVEQYF TRBJ2-7 many TRBV28 TRBD2
TGTGCCAGCAGTTTGGGACTGAGCTACACCTTC CASSLGLSYTF TRBJ1-2 many TRBV12-3/TRBV12-4 NA
TGTGCCAGCAGTTTTAACTGGGACAGGAGCTCCTACGAGCAGTACTTC CASSFNWDRSSYEQYF TRBJ2-7 few TRBV28 TRBD1
TGTGCCAGCAGCCTCGCGACAGGCTACGAGCAGTACTTC CASSLATGYEQYF TRBJ2-7 NA TRBV28 NA
TGTGCCAGCAGCTCGGGACAACTCTATGGCTACACCTTC CASSSGQLYGYTF TRBJ1-2 NA TRBV7-9 NA
TGTGCCAGCAGTTCCCGCCTTCAGGCTTTCTTT CASSSRLQAFF TRBJ1-1 few TRBV28 NA
TGCGCCAGCACCTTGGGGGACAGGGTAGGAGATACGCAGTATTTT CASTLGDRVGDTQYF TRBJ2-3 many TRBV5-1 TRBD1
TGTACCATCAGTTCCGCCGTGGGTTCCAGACAGAAATACAATGAGCAGTTCTTC CTISSAVGSRQKYNEQFF TRBJ2-1 NA TRBV12-3/TRBV12-4 NA
TGTGCCAGCAGCCAAGAGGTCGGGGAGCAGTTCTTC CASSQEVGEQFF TRBJ2-1 few TRBV3-1 NA
TGTGCCAGCTCACCTTATGGACAGGGGATTCCTGGGGCCAACGTCCTGACTTTC CASSPYGQGIPGANVLTF TRBJ2-6 NA TRBV18 TRBD1
TGTGCCAGCAGTCGTTATTGGGGTGAGCAGTTCTTC CASSRYWGEQFF TRBJ2-1 few TRBV6-5 NA
TGCAGCGTTGCGGACGGATCTTACACTGAAGCTTTCTTT CSVADGSYTEAFF TRBJ1-1 many TRBV29-1 NA
TGTGCCAGCAGCTTAGGGTTCACTCAGCCCCAGCATTTT CASSLGFTQPQHF TRBJ1-5 few TRBV7-2 NA
TGTGCCAGCAGTGAAGTTGGGGGTAGCACAGATACGCAGTATTTT CASSEVGGSTDTQYF TRBJ2-3 many TRBV2 NA
TGTGCCAGCAGTGAAGCGAGGGGAGGGAAGAACACCGGGGAGCTGTTTTTT CASSEARGGKNTGELFF TRBJ2-2 few TRBV2 TRBD2
TGTGCCAGCAGCCAAGATCGCAGGCAGGGCTACACCTTC CASSQDRRQGYTF TRBJ1-2 few TRBV3-1 NA
TGCAGCACTCTCCCCGTCCGAGGGGGTGAGCAGTTCTTC CSTLPVRGGEQFF TRBJ2-1 many TRBV29-1 NA
TGTGCCAGCAGACTCCCGGGGGGGAACGAGCAGTACTTC CASRLPGGNEQYF TRBJ2-7 many TRBV11-2 TRBD2
TGTGCCTGGACTCGGGGGGGGCGCGGCTATGGCTACACCTTC CAWTRGGRGYGYTF TRBJ1-2 few TRBV30 NA
TGCAGTGCTGACGTTCCAGGGGCAACTAATGAAAAACTGTTTTTT CSADVPGATNEKLFF TRBJ1-4 NA TRBV20-1 NA
TGCAGTGCCATAAACGGGACGGTGAAAGAGACCCAGTACTTC CSAINGTVKETQYF TRBJ2-5 NA TRBV20-1 NA
TGTGCCAGTCGCGATAGCGGGAGGAGGAATGAGCAGTTCTTC CASRDSGRRNEQFF TRBJ2-1 few TRBV6-1 TRBD2
TGTGCCAGCACCCGGGACAGGGCCTACGAGCAGTACTTC CASTRDRAYEQYF TRBJ2-7 few TRBV7-8 TRBD1
TGCAGTGCTAGAGTCAGCGGGGGCCCCAATGAGCAGTTCTTC CSARVSGGPNEQFF TRBJ2-1 few TRBV20-1 TRBD2
TGTGCCAGTAGTAGACAGTGGGGCAATCAGCCCCAGCATTTT CASSRQWGNQPQHF TRBJ1-5 NA TRBV19 NA
TGTGCCAGCAGCGTAGACCCGGGACATGGCTACACCTTC CASSVDPGHGYTF TRBJ1-2 NA TRBV9 NA
TGCGCCAGCACCGGGACAAGCAGCACAGATACGCAGTATTTT CASTGTSSTDTQYF TRBJ2-3 NA TRBV5-1 NA
TGTGCCAGCAGGGGGGGGGGAATCTATGGCTACACCTTC CASRGGGIYGYTF TRBJ1-2 NA TRBV2 NA
TGCGCCAGCAGCTCGGACACAGTTGGCTACACCTTC CASSSDTVGYTF TRBJ1-2 few TRBV5-1 NA
TGTGCCAGCAGTTACTCAGGCGGGGGCTATGAGCAGTTCTTC CASSYSGGGYEQFF TRBJ2-1 few TRBV6-5 NA
TGTGCCAGCAGTTTAACCAGGGTCGACCAGCCCCAGCATTTT CASSLTRVDQPQHF TRBJ1-5 many TRBV12-3/TRBV12-4 NA
TGTGCCAGCGCCCAGGACAGGGGCTACCTGGAGACCCAGTACTTC CASAQDRGYLETQYF TRBJ2-5 NA TRBV6-2/TRBV6-3 TRBD1
TGTGCCAGCAGCCGGACCACAGGAGTCGGAATGACCTACGAGCAGTACTTC CASSRTTGVGMTYEQYF TRBJ2-7 NA TRBV14 NA
TGTGCCAGCGCCTATGGGTGGGGGCTAGGTGGCTACACCTTC CASAYGWGLGGYTF TRBJ1-2 few TRBV12-3/TRBV12-4 NA